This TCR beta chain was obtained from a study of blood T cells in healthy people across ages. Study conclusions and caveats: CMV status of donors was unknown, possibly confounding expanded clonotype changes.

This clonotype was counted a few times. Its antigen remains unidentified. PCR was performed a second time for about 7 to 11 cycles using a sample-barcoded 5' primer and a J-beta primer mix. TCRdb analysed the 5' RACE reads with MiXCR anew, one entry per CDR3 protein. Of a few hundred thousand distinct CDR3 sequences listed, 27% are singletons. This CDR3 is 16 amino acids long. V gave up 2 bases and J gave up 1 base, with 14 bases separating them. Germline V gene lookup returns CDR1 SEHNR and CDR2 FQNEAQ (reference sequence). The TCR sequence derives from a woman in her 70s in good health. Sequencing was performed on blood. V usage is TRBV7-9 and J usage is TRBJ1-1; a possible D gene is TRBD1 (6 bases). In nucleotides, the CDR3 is TGTGCCAGCAGCTTACGGATGGACAGCCCGAACACTGAAGCTTTCTTT. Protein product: CASSLRMDSPNTEAFF.